This T cell receptor (beta chain) came from a study of beta chain features in type 1 diabetes. On this clone itself: What it binds is unknown.

Sorting that relied on CD45RO/CCR7/CD25/CD127/CD95/CD27 yielded CD4+ naive, central memory, regulatory and stem cell-like memory cells. Each population that was sorted was more than 98% pure. Study-level findings and limits: Lower insertion and higher deletion counts appeared at VDJ junctions in type 1 diabetes patients. Across patients, naive, central memory and Treg TCRB repertoires exhibited apparently greater similarity than was observed across healthy donors.

What was sequenced were expressed TCRB transcripts, since all of the isolated RNA had been reverse transcribed. Here immunoSEQ multiplex PCR was the method, and the copy in TCRdb shows in-frame clones only, minus some. The sample lists about 220,000 clones, roughly a tenth seen once, with less than 1.5% in the top ten. The CDR3 is 14 residues long. V lost 1 base and J 2 bases, leaving 9 bases between the germline ends. The germline V gene encodes CDR1 SEHNR and CDR2 FQNEAQ (reference sequence). The sequencing input was central memory CD4+ T cells from blood. V is TRBV7-9 and J is TRBJ2-7, with D maybe TRBD2 (6 bases). This clonotype was obtained from a young man in good health. In DNA, the CDR3 is TGTGCCAGCAGCTTAGATGGGGAGGCCTACGAGCAGTACTTC. Translation: CASSLDGEAYEQYF.